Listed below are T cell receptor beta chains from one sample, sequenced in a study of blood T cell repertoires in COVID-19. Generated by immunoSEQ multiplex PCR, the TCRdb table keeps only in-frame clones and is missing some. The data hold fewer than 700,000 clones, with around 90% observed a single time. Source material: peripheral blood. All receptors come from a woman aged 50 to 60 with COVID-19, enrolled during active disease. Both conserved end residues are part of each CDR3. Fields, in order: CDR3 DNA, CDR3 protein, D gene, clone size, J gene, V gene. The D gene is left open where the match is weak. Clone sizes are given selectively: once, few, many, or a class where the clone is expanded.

CDR3 DNA: TGTGCCAGCAGCCTACTAACAGATACGCAGTATTTT
CDR3 protein: CASSLLTDTQYF
D gene: NA
clone size: NA
J gene: TRBJ2-3
V gene: TRBV6-6

CDR3 DNA: TGCGCCAGCAAGCGGGGGGGCCCCTACAATGAGCAGTTCTTC
CDR3 protein: CASKRGGPYNEQFF
D gene: TRBD2
clone size: NA
J gene: TRBJ2-1
V gene: TRBV5-1

CDR3 DNA: TGTGCCAGCAGGATAGAACCAGGGGGCTACACCTTC
CDR3 protein: CASRIEPGGYTF
D gene: NA
clone size: once
J gene: TRBJ1-2
V gene: TRBV6-5

CDR3 DNA: TGTGCCAGCAGCTTAACAGGGGGCAGAGACGGGGAGCTGTTTTTT
CDR3 protein: CASSLTGGRDGELFF
D gene: TRBD1
clone size: NA
J gene: TRBJ2-2
V gene: TRBV11-1

CDR3 DNA: TGTGCCAGTCTATCGGCAGGGCTTAATGAAAAACTGTTTTTT
CDR3 protein: CASLSAGLNEKLFF
D gene: NA
clone size: once
J gene: TRBJ1-4
V gene: TRBV6-5

CDR3 DNA: TGTGCCAGCAGTTTGTCTAGCGGGGGGGCCTACAATGAGCAGTTCTTC
CDR3 protein: CASSLSSGGAYNEQFF
D gene: TRBD2
clone size: once
J gene: TRBJ2-1
V gene: TRBV27

CDR3 DNA: TGTGCTAGTCGCAACGAGGTGCAGTTCTTC
CDR3 protein: CASRNEVQFF
D gene: NA
clone size: NA
J gene: TRBJ2-1
V gene: TRBV12-5

CDR3 DNA: TGTGCCAGCAGTCTAGTCTCGACAGATCAGCCCCAGCATTTT
CDR3 protein: CASSLVSTDQPQHF
D gene: NA
clone size: NA
J gene: TRBJ1-5
V gene: TRBV28

CDR3 DNA: TGTGCCAGCAGTTCCCTCCGGGACACCGGGGAGCTGTTTTTT
CDR3 protein: CASSSLRDTGELFF
D gene: NA
clone size: NA
J gene: TRBJ2-2
V gene: TRBV6-5

CDR3 DNA: TGTGCCAGCGCTAGCAACCCTCCCTACGAGCAGTACTTC
CDR3 protein: CASASNPPYEQYF
D gene: NA
clone size: once
J gene: TRBJ2-7
V gene: TRBV6-5

CDR3 DNA: TGCGCCAGCAGCTTGGAAGGCAGGGAAAATCAGCCCCAGCATTTT
CDR3 protein: CASSLEGRENQPQHF
D gene: NA
clone size: NA
J gene: TRBJ1-5
V gene: TRBV5-1

CDR3 DNA: TGTGCCAGCAGTCAGGACTCCTACGAGCAGTACTTC
CDR3 protein: CASSQDSYEQYF
D gene: NA
clone size: NA
J gene: TRBJ2-7
V gene: TRBV5-5

CDR3 DNA: TGTGCCAGCAGCCCGGGAGAGATCACCGGGGAGCTGTTTTTT
CDR3 protein: CASSPGEITGELFF
D gene: NA
clone size: few
J gene: TRBJ2-2
V gene: TRBV2

CDR3 DNA: TGCGCCAGCAGCTCGGGGGACAGGGGGAACACTGAAGCTTTCTTT
CDR3 protein: CASSSGDRGNTEAFF
D gene: TRBD1
clone size: NA
J gene: TRBJ1-1
V gene: TRBV5-1

CDR3 DNA: TGTGCCAGCAGTCTGGACAGGGGCGAACAAGAGACCCAGTACTTC
CDR3 protein: CASSLDRGEQETQYF
D gene: TRBD1
clone size: once
J gene: TRBJ2-5
V gene: TRBV6-5

CDR3 DNA: TGTGCCTGGAGTTGGACAGGGTTGAACACTGAAGCTTTCTTT
CDR3 protein: CAWSWTGLNTEAFF
D gene: TRBD1
clone size: NA
J gene: TRBJ1-1
V gene: TRBV30

CDR3 DNA: TGTGCCATCAGCACCGGGACAGACACAGATACGCAGTATTTT
CDR3 protein: CAISTGTDTDTQYF
D gene: TRBD1
clone size: NA
J gene: TRBJ2-3
V gene: TRBV10-3

CDR3 DNA: TGTGCCAGCAGCGTGATGACAGGTTCTAACTATGGCTACACCTTC
CDR3 protein: CASSVMTGSNYGYTF
D gene: NA
clone size: NA
J gene: TRBJ1-2
V gene: TRBV9

CDR3 DNA: TGTGCCAGCAGCCCCGACAGGGAGGACCAGCCCCAGCATTTT
CDR3 protein: CASSPDREDQPQHF
D gene: TRBD1
clone size: NA
J gene: TRBJ1-5
V gene: TRBV2

CDR3 DNA: TGCGCCAGCATGGACAGGGGAAGCCACGGGGAGCTGTTTTTT
CDR3 protein: CASMDRGSHGELFF
D gene: TRBD1
clone size: few
J gene: TRBJ2-2
V gene: TRBV10-1

CDR3 DNA: TGTGCCAGCAGCCTCCGGACTAGCGGACCCTACAATGAGCAGTTCTTC
CDR3 protein: CASSLRTSGPYNEQFF
D gene: TRBD2
clone size: NA
J gene: TRBJ2-1
V gene: TRBV7-3

CDR3 DNA: TGTGCCAGTAGTATATGGAGAGGGACTAATGAAAAACTGTTTTTT
CDR3 protein: CASSIWRGTNEKLFF
D gene: NA
clone size: NA
J gene: TRBJ1-4
V gene: TRBV19

CDR3 DNA: TGTGCCAGTAGTATAGAGACAGGGTCCTATGGCTACACCTTC
CDR3 protein: CASSIETGSYGYTF
D gene: TRBD1
clone size: once
J gene: TRBJ1-2
V gene: TRBV19

CDR3 DNA: TGTGCCAGCAGTGAACTTGGCGGGGGCGGCACCGGGGAGCTGTTTTTT
CDR3 protein: CASSELGGGGTGELFF
D gene: NA
clone size: NA
J gene: TRBJ2-2
V gene: TRBV2

CDR3 DNA: TGTGCCAGCAGTTTACGGACTCTGCAGTATTTT
CDR3 protein: CASSLRTLQYF
D gene: NA
clone size: NA
J gene: TRBJ2-3
V gene: TRBV12-3/TRBV12-4

CDR3 DNA: TGTGCCGTATCCCCTGGGGGGGCTAAGGTGGAGACCCAGTACTTC
CDR3 protein: CAVSPGGAKVETQYF
D gene: NA
clone size: NA
J gene: TRBJ2-5
V gene: TRBV28

CDR3 DNA: TGTGCCAGTAGTATGACTCAACTCAATGAGCAGTTCTTC
CDR3 protein: CASSMTQLNEQFF
D gene: NA
clone size: NA
J gene: TRBJ2-1
V gene: TRBV19

CDR3 DNA: TGTGCCAGCACCATGCGGACAGGGATCTACGAGCAGTACTTC
CDR3 protein: CASTMRTGIYEQYF
D gene: TRBD1
clone size: few
J gene: TRBJ2-7
V gene: TRBV2

CDR3 DNA: TGTGCCAGCAGTCTCTCGGGACAGCCGAATGAAAAACTGTTTTTT
CDR3 protein: CASSLSGQPNEKLFF
D gene: TRBD1
clone size: NA
J gene: TRBJ1-4
V gene: TRBV6-5

CDR3 DNA: TGTGCCTGGACCGCAGTATATGGCTACACCTTC
CDR3 protein: CAWTAVYGYTF
D gene: NA
clone size: once
J gene: TRBJ1-2
V gene: TRBV30

CDR3 DNA: TGTGCCAGCAGTCTTGCAGGACAGGCGGTTTCTGGGGCCAACGTCCTGACTTTC
CDR3 protein: CASSLAGQAVSGANVLTF
D gene: TRBD1
clone size: NA
J gene: TRBJ2-6
V gene: TRBV3-1/TRBV3-2

CDR3 DNA: TGCGCCAGCAGGACAGACAGCTCCTACGAGCAGTACTTC
CDR3 protein: CASRTDSSYEQYF
D gene: NA
clone size: few
J gene: TRBJ2-7
V gene: TRBV5-1

CDR3 DNA: TGTGCCAGCAGTTACCTGGGACAGGGTGAGGAAAAACTGTTTTTT
CDR3 protein: CASSYLGQGEEKLFF
D gene: TRBD1
clone size: once
J gene: TRBJ1-4
V gene: TRBV6-6